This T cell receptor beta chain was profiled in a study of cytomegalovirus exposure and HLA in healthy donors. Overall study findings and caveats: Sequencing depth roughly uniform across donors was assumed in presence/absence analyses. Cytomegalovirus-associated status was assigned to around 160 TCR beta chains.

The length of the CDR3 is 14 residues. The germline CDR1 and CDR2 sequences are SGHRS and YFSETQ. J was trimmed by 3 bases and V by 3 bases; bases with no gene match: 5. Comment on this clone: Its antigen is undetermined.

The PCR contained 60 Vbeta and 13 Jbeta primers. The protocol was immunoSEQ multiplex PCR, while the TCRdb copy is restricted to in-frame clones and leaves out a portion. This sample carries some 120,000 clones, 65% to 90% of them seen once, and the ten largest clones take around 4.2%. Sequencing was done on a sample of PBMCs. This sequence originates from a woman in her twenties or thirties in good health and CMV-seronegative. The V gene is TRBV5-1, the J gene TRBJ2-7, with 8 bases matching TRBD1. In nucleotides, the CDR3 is TGCGCCAGCAGCTGGGACAGGATAAACTACGAGCAGTACTTC. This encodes CASSWDRINYEQYF. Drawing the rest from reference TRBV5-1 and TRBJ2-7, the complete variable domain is KAGVTQTPRYLIKTRGQQVTLSCSPISGHRSVSWYQQTPGQGLQFLFEYFSETQRNKGNFPGRFSGRQFSNSRSEMNVSTLELGDSALYLCASSWDRINYEQYFGPGTRLTVT.